This T cell receptor beta chain was recovered during a study of cytomegalovirus exposure and HLA in healthy donors. Study-level points and caveats: Most likely, a cluster of highly shared sequence variants arose as a sequencing artifact.

The table lists this clone with a few counts. Its antigen is as yet unknown. The junction departs from the called germline gene at one end, perhaps through a read error. Both 60 Vbeta primers and 13 Jbeta primers went into the PCR. TCRdb keeps only in-frame clones here, not all; method: immunoSEQ multiplex PCR. The sample carries 160,000 or so clones, 80% recorded once. The CDR3 has 17 amino acids. Germline CDR1 and CDR2: SEHNR and FQNEAQ (reference sequence). This TCR came from a man aged 18 to 30 in good health and CMV-seropositive. The chain uses TRBV7-9 and TRBJ2-1, with 8 positions matching TRBD2. Sequencing was done on a sample of PBMCs. CDR3 protein: CSSSKGYSGVSYNEQFF. CDR3 bases: TGTTCCAGCAGCAAGGGCTATAGCGGGGTCTCCTACAATGAGCAGTTCTTC.